The 20 T cell receptor beta chains in this list originate from one sample, sequenced in a study of T and B cells in COVID-19 patients. TRB rearrangements were amplified by multiplex PCR with BIOMED2 TRB-A/B primers. Using its own MiXCR run on the multiplex PCR reads, TCRdb lists one record per CDR3 protein. The sample includes 6,500 to 8,000 distinct CDR3 sequences, roughly 25% of them seen just once. Blood genomic DNA input for TRB amplification was about 240-500 ng. The specimen sequenced was blood. All receptors come from a human donor with active COVID-19.

This clonotype was detected ten times or more. The J gene is TRBJ1-6, the V gene TRBV12-3 or TRBV12-4; TRBD1 might be the D (6 bases). This CDR3 spans 14 amino acids. V was clipped by 2 bases and J by 7 bases, with 9 bases between them. The CDR3 spells CASSLKDRNSPLHF. The CDR3 DNA sequence: TGTGCCAGCAGTTTAAAGGACAGAAATTCACCCCTCCACTTT.

This clonotype was found many times. The rearrangement joins TRBV13 to TRBJ2-5; 10 bases are shared with TRBD2. Germline trimming cut 2 bases from V and 5 bases from J; bases unmatched to any gene: 2. The germline V gene encodes CDR1 PRHDT and CDR2 FYEKMQ (reference sequence). The length of the CDR3 is 14 residues. CDR3 coding DNA: TGTGCCAGCAGCTTAAGCGGGAGGGAGGAGACCCAGTACTTC. As protein: CASSLSGREETQYF.

V gene TRBV7-2 combines with J gene TRBJ1-5, with 8 positions matching TRBD1. The junction had 7 bases not matched to a gene; V was cut back by 5 bases and J by 4 bases. This CDR3 is 15 amino acids long. Germline assignment: CDR1 SGHTA and CDR2 FQGNSA. The CDR3 DNA follows: TGTGCCAGCAGCCGACAGGGGATTGTGAATCAGCCCCAGCATTTT. The encoded protein is CASSRQGIVNQPQHF.

This clonotype is medium-sized (0.01 to 0.1%) in the sample. The DNA is left out, because the CDR3 cannot be placed on it with certainty; the CDR3 is given as TCRdb lists it. The chain recombines TRBV27 with TRBJ2-3. Both ends counted, the CDR3 spans 15 residues. Germline CDR1 MNHEY, CDR2 SMNVEV (reference sequence). The CDR3 loop reads CASSSSGVSTDTQYF.

The chain employs TRBV5-1 and TRBJ2-5; 11 nucleotides line up with TRBD2. The junction had 0 bases not matched to a gene; V was cut back by 5 bases and J by 3 bases. CDR3 length equals 13 residues. Germline-derived CDR1 and CDR2 are SGHRS and YFSETQ. The CDR3 region is CASRGLAEETQYF. Here the CDR3 DNA reads TGCGCCAGCAGGGGACTAGCGGAAGAGACCCAGTACTTC.

Within the sample, this clonotype is medium-sized. The chain carries TRBV27 and TRBJ2-2; D gene uncertain. Germline CDR1 reads MNHEY; CDR2 reads SMNVEV (reference sequence). The CDR3 is 11 residues long. The V and J ends lost 6 bases and 7 bases respectively, with 6 bases between them. As DNA, the CDR3 is TGTGCCAGCAGCCGAGGCGGGGAGCTGTTTTTT. This gives the protein CASSRGGELFF.

The CDR3 protein is CASSKRINGEGPARGYTF. CDR3 DNA: TGTGCCAGCAGCAAACGTATAAATGGCGAGGGACCGGCACGGGGCTACACCTTC. The chain is built from TRBV6-5 and TRBJ1-2; D may be TRBD1 (5 bases). V was shortened by 6 bases and J by 8 bases, with 31 bases between the two germline ends. The CDR3 length is 18 residues. The germline gives CDR1 MNHEY, CDR2 SVGAGI.

In its sample, this clonotype ranks as medium-sized (0.01 to 0.1%). This sequence joins TRBV27 and TRBJ2-7; 9 positions match TRBD1. Germline V gene data show CDR1 as MNHEY and CDR2 as SMNVEV (reference sequence). Trimming removed 5 bases from V and 7 bases from J; junction bases left unmatched: 9. The CDR3 sequence is 14 residues long. CDR3 DNA sequence: TGTGCCAGCAGTGTGGGACAGGGCAACCGGGAGCAGTACTTC. Amino acids: CASSVGQGNREQYF.

V and J are TRBV6-1 and TRBJ1-6; TRBD1 aligns across 7 bases. Per the germline V gene, CDR1 is MNHNS and CDR2 is SASEGT. The CDR3 spans 15 residues. Trimming at V came to 7 bases and at J to 2 bases, leaving 5 bases not matched to a gene. This chain's CDR3 is CASTLTGPYNSPLHF. The CDR3, as DNA: TGTGCCAGCACTCTGACAGGGCCCTATAATTCACCCCTCCACTTT.

In its sample, this clonotype is medium-sized. The chain uses TRBV6-1 and TRBJ2-3, with 9 bases identical to TRBD2. The CDR3 runs 17 residues. With 2 bases clipped from V and 5 bases from J, the junction kept 11 bases outside the gene matches. The germline V gene encodes CDR1 MNHNS and CDR2 SASEGT. For the CDR3, the DNA is TGTGCCAGCAGTGAATTAAGGGCTAGCGGGGAGGTAGATACGCAGTATTTT. Protein: CASSELRASGEVDTQYF.

This clonotype was seen a few times. The chain carries TRBV12-3 or TRBV12-4 and TRBJ1-5; D is unclear. The V and J ends lost 5 bases and 6 bases respectively, with 14 bases between them. This CDR3 has 14 amino acids. The CDR3 coding sequence is TGTGCCAGCAGTCGGTCTGGAGGGTTTCAGCCCCAGCATTTT. Translation gives CASSRSGGFQPQHF.

The V gene is TRBV5-6, the J gene TRBJ1-2, with TRBD1 as a possible D gene (6 bases). This CDR3 region has 15 residues. Trimming stripped 4 bases from V and 3 bases from J, with 16 bases between. Germline values: CDR1 SGHDT, CDR2 YYEEEE. CDR3 sequence (DNA): TGTGCCAGCAGCCCACCTAGGGGGAAGGACTATGGCTACACCTTC. Its translation is CASSPPRGKDYGYTF.

This clonotype qualifies as medium-sized. The chain is built from TRBV19 and TRBJ2-3; 13 bases are a match to TRBD2. Germline V gene data show CDR1 as LNHDA and CDR2 as SQIVND (reference sequence). Trimming cost V 3 bases and J 8 bases; bases outside gene matches: 11. The CDR3 extends over 17 amino acids. This chain's CDR3 is CASSISGLAGVMATQYF. The CDR3 DNA follows: TGTGCCAGTAGTATTAGCGGACTAGCGGGGGTTATGGCTACGCAGTATTTT.

This chain links TRBV7-9 with TRBJ2-1, with TRBD2 identical over 13 bases. V gave up 4 bases and J gave up 7 bases; unmatched junction bases: 10. The CDR3 loop spans 17 amino acids. The germline V gene has CDR1 SEHNR and CDR2 FQNEAQ (reference sequence). The CDR3 DNA sequence: TGTGCCAGCAGCTCGCCAGTCACTAGCGGGGGGGGTAATGAGCAGTTCTTC. It is translated as CASSSPVTSGGGNEQFF.

This clonotype qualifies as medium-sized. The V and J genes are TRBV6-5 and TRBJ2-7, with 8 bases fitting TRBD2. CDR3 length: 15 amino acids. Germline V CDR1 and CDR2: MNHEY, SVGAGI. Trimming removed 0 bases from V and 3 bases from J; junction bases left unmatched: 4. DNA of the CDR3: TGTGCCAGCAGTTACTCGGCGGGAGGAGGCTACGAGCAGTACTTC. Translating it yields CASSYSAGGGYEQYF.

The V call is TRBV5-1, the J call TRBJ2-5, with D unclear. CDR1 is SGHRS and CDR2 is YFSETQ in the germline V gene. The CDR3 spans 14 residues. V shed 0 bases and J shed 3 bases, with 9 bases lying between them. CDR3 DNA sequence: TGCGCCAGCAGCTTGGACGGAGCTGAAGAGACCCAGTACTTC. Residues: CASSLDGAEETQYF. Using reference TRBV5-1 and TRBJ2-5 for the parts outside the CDR3, the full variable domain is KAGVTQTPRYLIKTRGQQVTLSCSPISGHRSVSWYQQTPGQGLQFLFEYFSETQRNKGNFPGRFSGRQFSNSRSEMNVSTLELGDSALYLCASSLDGAEETQYFGPGTRLLVL.

The V gene is TRBV11-1, the J gene TRBJ1-2, with 8 positions matching TRBD1. J was trimmed by 13 bases and V by 1 base; bases with no gene match: 8. The length of the CDR3 is 13 residues. Germline assignment: CDR1 SGHAT and CDR2 FQDESV (reference sequence). In nucleotides, the CDR3 is TGTGCCAGCAGCTTAGGAACGACAGGGGACTGCACCTTC. Its protein is CASSLGTTGDCTF.

This sequence joins TRBV15 and TRBJ1-5, with 12 positions matching TRBD1. CDR1 is LNHNV, CDR2 YYDKDF, per germline (reference sequence). With V trimmed by 4 bases and J by 7 bases, 8 bases remained unmatched. The CDR3 spans 16 residues. The CDR3 here is CATSTAGTGGVQPQHF. The CDR3 coding sequence is TGTGCCACCAGCACCGCGGGGACAGGGGGCGTGCAGCCCCAGCATTTT.

The CDR3 spells CASSQDGDKTYEQYF. The CDR3 DNA is TGTGCCAGCAGCCAAGATGGGGACAAAACCTACGAGCAGTACTTC. The V call is TRBV5-6, the J call TRBJ2-7; a weak D match, TRBD1 (6 bases). CDR1 SGHDT and CDR2 YYEEEE come from the germline V gene. With 4 bases removed from V and 2 bases from J, the gap between germline ends came to 16 bases. The CDR3 is 15 residues long.

This clonotype occurred a few times. The chain joins TRBV15 to TRBJ1-1; 9 bases match TRBD1. This CDR3 spans 14 amino acids. J was trimmed by 1 base and V by 8 bases; bases with no gene match: 5. Germline V gene data show CDR1 as LNHNV and CDR2 as YYDKDF (reference sequence). The CDR3 reads CATSWDRANTEAFF. Written as DNA, the CDR3 is TGTGCCACCTCATGGGACAGGGCGAACACTGAAGCTTTCTTT.